The 27 T cell receptor beta chains below were found in one sample sequenced in a study of response to subunit inactivated influenza vaccine. Using its own MiXCR run on the RT-PCR reads, TCRdb lists one record per CDR3 protein. This sample yields about 530,000 distinct CDR3 sequences, of which over 9.5% are seen a single time; about 9.4% belongs to the top ten. Sequenced here: PBMCs from blood, sampled on the day of vaccination. The receptors here all came from a man aged 50 or older who received an inactivated influenza vaccine.

This chain joins TRBV7-9 and TRBJ2-2; 11 nucleotides agree with TRBD2. This CDR3 has 17 residues. V lost 3 bases and J lost 2; bases outside the gene matches: 5. CDR1 SEHNR and CDR2 FQNEAQ come from the germline V gene (reference sequence). CDR3 residues: CASSFTSGGSNTGELFF. The CDR3 DNA reads as TGTGCCAGCAGCTTTACTAGCGGGGGAAGCAACACCGGGGAGCTGTTTTTT.

This clonotype was detected only a few times. The chain joins TRBV5-1 to TRBJ2-3, with 14 bases aligning to TRBD2. Germline CDR1 and CDR2: SGHRS and YFSETQ. With 4 bases clipped from V and 3 bases from J, the junction kept 10 bases outside the gene matches. The CDR3 sequence is 18 residues long. The CDR3: CASSLWGTSGSTTDTQYF. For the CDR3, the DNA is TGCGCCAGCAGCCTGTGGGGGACTAGCGGGAGTACGACAGATACGCAGTATTTT.

This clonotype was seen more than once but under ten times. The DNA of the CDR3 is TGTGCCAGCGGATCATTGACAGTTGATACGCAGTATTTT. This gives the protein CASGSLTVDTQYF. J is TRBJ2-3 and V is TRBV25-1; the D gene is possibly TRBD1 (5 bases). The CDR3 extends over 13 amino acids. Germline CDR1 and CDR2: MGHDK and SYGVNS. The V end lost 8 bases, the J end lost 6 bases, and 15 bases lay between the germline ends. Full variable domain (remainder filled in from reference TRBV25-1 and TRBJ2-3): EADIYQTPRYLVIGTGKKITLECSQTMGHDKMYWYQQDPGMELHLIHYSYGVNSTEKGDLSSESTVSRIRTEHFPLTLESARPSHTSQYLCASGSLTVDTQYFGPGTRLTVL.

In this sample, this clonotype turned up a few times. This rearrangement joins TRBV20-1 to TRBJ1-6, with 11 bases that match TRBD1. Unmatched junction bases numbered 4, after V lost 1 base and J lost 5 bases. Germline assignment: CDR1 DFQATT and CDR2 SNEGSKA (reference sequence). The CDR3 covers 16 residues. DNA of the CDR3: TGCAGTGCTAGAGCGGGGACAGGGGGTAATAATTCACCCCTCCACTTT. Residues: CSARAGTGGNNSPLHF.

The table lists this clonotype with a few counts. In DNA, the CDR3 is TGTGCCAGCAGCTTAGGTGACCCCACCGACATGGCCAATGAGCAGTTCTTC. Translated, it gives CASSLGDPTDMANEQFF. The gene calls are TRBV7-9 and TRBJ2-1; D is uncertain. CDR1 and CDR2 (germline): SEHNR, FQNEAQ (reference sequence). V gave up 1 base and J gave up 6 bases, with 19 bases separating them. The CDR3 is 17 amino acids.

This clonotype was seen a handful of times. This chain links TRBV4-1 with TRBJ2-1; 12 bases line up with TRBD2. CDR3 length: 18 residues. The trim removed 0 bases at V and 8 bases at J, leaving 11 bases unmatched. The germline V gene has CDR1 MGHRA and CDR2 YSYEKL. This chain's CDR3 is CASSQDVGGLAGRHEQFF. CDR3 DNA sequence: TGCGCCAGCAGCCAAGATGTGGGAGGACTAGCGGGAAGGCATGAGCAGTTCTTC.

This CDR3 reads CASSVQITGSADTQYF. The CDR3 DNA reads as TGTGCCAGCAGCGTACAAATTACAGGGTCGGCAGATACGCAGTATTTT. The V gene is TRBV7-2, the J gene TRBJ2-3, with D possibly TRBD1 on 6 matching bases. CDR1 and CDR2 from the germline V gene are SGHTA and FQGNSA. This CDR3 contains 16 residues. Trimming left V 5 bases short and J 4 bases short, with 19 bases between.

This clonotype occurred a few times. The chain recombines TRBV2 with TRBJ2-1, with 10 positions matching TRBD2. Germline CDR1 reads SNHLY; CDR2 reads FYNNEI. With V trimmed by 1 base and J by 8 bases, 5 bases remained unmatched. The CDR3 runs to 15 residues. The chain's CDR3 is CASSEELAGSHEQFF. The DNA for the CDR3 is TGTGCCAGCAGTGAAGAACTAGCGGGATCCCATGAGCAGTTCTTC.

V gene TRBV2 combines with J gene TRBJ1-2; no definite D call. The ends were cut back, 4 bases at V and 4 bases at J, with 13 bases in the middle. This CDR3 spans 14 amino acids. Per germline, CDR1 SNHLY and CDR2 FYNNEI. The CDR3 protein is CASSAGSLGYGYTF. CDR3 sequence (DNA): TGTGCCAGCAGTGCGGGGAGTCTTGGCTATGGCTACACCTTC.

The V and J genes are TRBV24-1 and TRBJ2-2, with 9 bases that match TRBD1. The length of the CDR3 is 15 residues. Germline CDR1 KGHDR, CDR2 SFDVKD. Trimming removed 4 bases from V and 4 bases from J; junction bases left unmatched: 3. The CDR3 region has the DNA TGTGCCACCAGTGAGAAGACAGGGGGCACCGGGGAGCTGTTTTTT. Its protein product is CATSEKTGGTGELFF.

At least ten counts were recorded for this clonotype. V gene TRBV24-1 combines with J gene TRBJ2-1; 9 bases are a match to TRBD1. V lost 4 bases and J lost 4; bases outside the gene matches: 1. CDR3 size: 14 residues. Germline lookup yields CDR1 KGHDR and CDR2 SFDVKD. The CDR3 is CATSEDRGYNEQFF. In DNA form, the CDR3 reads TGTGCCACCAGTGAGGACAGGGGTTACAATGAGCAGTTCTTC.

The sample holds many counts of this clonotype. The genes are TRBV4-2 and TRBJ1-4; D is possibly TRBD1 (5 bases). This CDR3 is 16 amino acids long. V was clipped by 6 bases and J by 0 bases, with 14 bases between them. Germline lookup yields CDR1 LGHNA and CDR2 YNFKEQ. CDR3 DNA sequence: TGTGCCAGCAGACTCACCGGGACCACAACTAATGAAAAACTGTTTTTT. This translates into CASRLTGTTTNEKLFF.

This clonotype turned up a few times. V and J are TRBV12-3 or TRBV12-4 and TRBJ1-2; D is unclear. Trimming shortened V by 6 bases and J by 0 bases, and 8 bases separated the two germline ends. This CDR3 spans 13 amino acids. The CDR3: CASRAGANYGYTF. CDR3 nucleotides: TGTGCCAGCAGGGCAGGAGCTAACTATGGCTACACCTTC.

This clonotype was detected only a few times. Its ends do not fully match the called genes, so a read error is possible. The chain joins TRBV2 to TRBJ2-1, with 10 positions matching TRBD2. The germline CDR1 and CDR2 sequences are SNHLY and FYNNEI. CDR3 size: 17 residues. In nucleotides, the CDR3 is TGTGCCAGCAGTGCATTCCATCTTAGCCAAGCGGGAGGGCCAGGGTCCTTC. This gives the protein CASSAFHLSQAGGPGSF. The whole variable domain, remainder taken from reference TRBV2 and TRBJ2-1, is EPEVTQTPSHQVTQMGQEVILRCVPISNHLYFYWYRQILGQKVEFLVSFYNNEISEKSEIFDDQFSVERPDGSNFTLKIRSTKLEDSAMYFCASSAFHLSQAGGPGSFGPGTRLTVL.

The chain is built from TRBV7-9 and TRBJ2-7; D remains ambiguous. The V end was cut by 2 bases, the J end by 5 bases, with 10 bases between. CDR3 length equals 13 residues. Germline CDR1 is SEHNR and CDR2 is FQNEAQ (reference sequence). The CDR3: CASSLFGPHEQYF. In DNA, the CDR3 is TGTGCCAGCAGCTTATTCGGGCCCCACGAGCAGTACTTC.

There are a few counts of this clonotype. CDR3 sequence (DNA): TGTGCCATCAGTCCCGGACTAGCGGGACCTAATACGGAGCAGTACTTC. It codes for CAISPGLAGPNTEQYF. The J gene is TRBJ2-7, the V gene TRBV10-3, with TRBD2 matching over 12 bases. V was clipped by 5 bases and J by 7 bases; unmatched bases: 12. The CDR3 covers 16 residues. Germline lookup yields CDR1 ENHRY and CDR2 SYGVKD.

This chain links TRBV4-2 with TRBJ2-7; D might be TRBD1 (5 bases). The V and J ends lost 2 bases and 5 bases respectively, with 16 bases between them. This CDR3 is 15 amino acids long. The V gene's germline CDR1 is LGHNA and CDR2 YNFKEQ. The CDR3 sequence is CASSQSLARVHEQYF. CDR3 nucleotides: TGTGCCAGCAGCCAATCCCTGGCCAGGGTCCACGAGCAGTACTTC.

V gene TRBV28 combines with J gene TRBJ2-3; a weak D match, TRBD1 (6 bases). The germline V gene has CDR1 MDHEN and CDR2 SYDVKM. CDR3 length: 13 residues. The ends were cut back, 6 bases at V and 4 bases at J, with 11 bases in the middle. Written as DNA, the CDR3 is TGTGCCAGCAGCTCGGACAGTGCAGATACGCAGTATTTT. Translation gives CASSSDSADTQYF.

This clonotype was found a few times. The chain uses TRBV7-2 and TRBJ2-1; 9 bases fit TRBD2. CDR1 and CDR2 (germline): SGHTA, FQGNSA. V was pared by 3 bases and J by 2 bases, with 2 bases of the junction left unmatched. The CDR3 contains 15 residues. CDR3 nucleotide sequence: TGTGCCAGCAGCTTCGCTAGCGGGACCTACAATGAGCAGTTCTTC. It specifies CASSFASGTYNEQFF. Together with reference TRBV7-2 and TRBJ2-1, the CDR3 gives the full variable domain: GAGVSQSPSNKVTEKGKDVELRCDPISGHTALYWYRQSLGQGLEFLIYFQGNSAPDKSGLPSDRFSAERTGGSVSTLTIQRTQQEDSAVYLCASSFASGTYNEQFFGPGTRLTVL.

The V gene is TRBV6-2 or TRBV6-3, the J gene TRBJ2-1, with D maybe TRBD2 (6 bases). This CDR3 has 15 amino acids. Trimming pared 7 bases from V and 4 bases from J, leaving 17 bases between. Looked up from germline, CDR1 is MNHEY and CDR2 is SVGEGT. The CDR3 DNA sequence: TGTGCCAGCACCCCACGGAGGCGGGGTTACAATGAGCAGTTCTTC. Amino acid sequence: CASTPRRRGYNEQFF.

This clonotype was observed a handful of times. J is TRBJ1-1 and V is TRBV6-1; D gene unclear. This CDR3 has 15 amino acids. Germline lookup yields CDR1 MNHNS and CDR2 SASEGT. The germline V and J ends were trimmed by 7 bases and 0 bases, with 15 bases remaining between them. The CDR3 sequence: CASTLFGPLNTEAFF. The CDR3 region has the DNA TGTGCCAGCACTCTTTTCGGTCCGCTGAACACTGAAGCTTTCTTT.

The chain is built from TRBV18 and TRBJ2-3; unclear D gene. The CDR3 length is 18 residues. Germline V gene sequence: CDR1 KGHSH, CDR2 LQKENI. V shed 3 bases and J shed 1 base, with 20 bases lying between them. The CDR3 DNA is TGTGCCAGCTCACCCTTAACGGACCCTTATATGGGCACAGATACGCAGTATTTT. It translates to CASSPLTDPYMGTDTQYF.

About this clonotype: Germline is not matched at one junction end, which may reflect a read error. V usage is TRBV24-1 and J usage is TRBJ2-7, with TRBD2 as a possible D gene (5 bases). The germline V gene encodes CDR1 KGHDR and CDR2 SFDVKD. The CDR3 totals 14 residues. CDR3 coding DNA: TGTGCCACCAATGATTCACAGAATCTAGCCGAGCAGTACTTC. Its protein is CATNDSQNLAEQYF.

The chain couples TRBV20-1 to TRBJ2-2; 13 bases fit TRBD2. The germline gives CDR1 DFQATT, CDR2 SNEGSKA (reference sequence). The V and J ends lost 1 base and 4 bases, in that order; junction bases with no gene match: 9. The CDR3 length is 18 residues. CDR3 in DNA: TGCAGTGCTAGAGGCATGACCGGGACTAGCGGGACCACCGGGGAGCTGTTTTTT. Its translation is CSARGMTGTSGTTGELFF.

This clonotype turned up a few times. V is TRBV7-9 and J is TRBJ1-1, with a possible D match to TRBD1 (6 bases). With 1 base removed from V and 5 bases from J, the gap between germline ends came to 14 bases. Per germline, CDR1 SEHNR and CDR2 FQNEAQ (reference sequence). The length of the CDR3 is 15 residues. CDR3 in DNA: TGTGCCAGCAGCTTAGTACAGGGATCGGGGACTGAAGCTTTCTTT. Protein product: CASSLVQGSGTEAFF.

V gene TRBV20-1 combines with J gene TRBJ2-5, with TRBD2 as a possible D gene (6 bases). The CDR3 spans 14 residues. Germline V lookup: CDR1 DFQATT, CDR2 SNEGSKA (reference sequence). Trimming removed 2 bases at V and 5 bases at J, with 15 bases between. CDR3 in amino acids: CSARYSTGVETQYF. The CDR3 DNA sequence: TGCAGTGCTAGATATTCGACGGGGGTGGAGACCCAGTACTTC.

In its sample, this clonotype was seen many times. CDR3 sequence reads: CASSVRQVNYGYTF. CDR3 coding DNA: TGTGCCAGCTCTGTCAGACAGGTTAACTATGGCTACACCTTC. The V gene is TRBV2, the J gene TRBJ1-2, with a weak D call TRBD1 (6 bases). Germline CDR1 reads SNHLY; CDR2 reads FYNNEI. Trimming removed 8 bases from V and 1 base from J, with 14 bases in between. The CDR3 is 14 amino acids.